The 25 T cell receptor beta chains below all came from one sample that was sequenced in a study of blood T cell repertoires in COVID-19. Libraries were prepared by immunoSEQ multiplex PCR; TCRdb keeps only in-frame clonotypes and omits some of them. The table has around 70,000 clones, 81% seen once. The sample was peripheral blood. The receptors stem from an older woman with acute or convalescent COVID-19.

A note on this clone: At the DNA level, this CDR3 is encoded by other sequences in the same sample as well. The V call is TRBV15, the J call TRBJ1-5, with D perhaps TRBD1 (5 bases). This CDR3 comprises 17 residues. Germline CDR1 LNHNV, CDR2 YYDKDF (reference sequence). Trimming cost V 5 bases and J 7 bases, with 24 bases left between them. The CDR3 here is CATSRGDFRDINQPQHF. CDR3 nucleotide sequence: TGTGCCACCAGCCGCGGGGATTTCAGGGATATCAACCAGCCCCAGCATTTT.

The CDR3 bases are TGTGCCAGCAGTTTACTAGGACTAGCGGGAAACCGACTCGAGCAGTACTTC. This sequence encodes CASSLLGLAGNRLEQYF. J is TRBJ2-7 and V is TRBV28; 12 bases are shared with TRBD2. Germline V gene lookup returns CDR1 MDHEN and CDR2 SYDVKM. The V and J ends lost 2 bases and 6 bases, in that order; junction bases with no gene match: 11. The CDR3 has 17 amino acids.

The chain employs TRBV5-6 and TRBJ1-2; D possibly corresponds to TRBD1 (6 bases). The CDR3 is made up of 13 amino acids. V shed 6 bases and J shed 5 bases, with 14 bases lying between them. CDR1 SGHDT and CDR2 YYEEEE come from the germline V gene. CDR3 sequence: CASTWGRQYGYTF. The CDR3 bases are TGTGCCAGCACTTGGGGGCGTCAGTATGGCTACACCTTC.

The gene calls are TRBV18 and TRBJ2-5, with TRBD2 as a possible D gene (6 bases). The CDR3 runs to 14 residues. Germline-derived CDR1 and CDR2 are KGHSH and LQKENI. Between the trimmed V and J ends, which lost 6 bases and 5 bases, there was a span of 16 bases. Written as DNA, the CDR3 is TGTGCCAGCTCCTCCCGGGAGCCTGGGGAGACCCAGTACTTC. It specifies CASSSREPGETQYF.

The V gene is TRBV27, the J gene TRBJ2-7; 7 bases agree with TRBD1. The length of the CDR3 is 13 residues. V lost 5 bases and J lost 3; bases outside the gene matches: 4. Germline lookup yields CDR1 MNHEY and CDR2 SMNVEV (reference sequence). This chain's CDR3 is CASSRTGNYEQYF. The DNA of the CDR3 is TGTGCCAGCAGTAGGACAGGTAACTACGAGCAGTACTTC.

This rearrangement joins TRBV9 to TRBJ2-3; 7 bases agree with TRBD2. V dropped 3 bases and J dropped 5; count of bases not matched to a gene: 6. Germline CDR1 and CDR2: SGDLS and YYNGEE. The CDR3 spans 14 residues. DNA of the CDR3: TGTGCCAGCAGCGCCCCGGCGGGGGTAGATACGCAGTATTTT. It codes for CASSAPAGVDTQYF.

The table lists this clone with a few counts. The rearrangement links TRBV29-1 to TRBJ1-1; D call uncertain. Germline V gene lookup returns CDR1 SQVTM and CDR2 ANQGSEA. With 6 bases removed from V and 1 base from J, the gap between germline ends came to 12 bases. CDR3 length: 13 residues. CDR3 in DNA: TGCAGCGTGGGTGCTAGGCCGAACACTGAAGCTTTCTTT. Its translation: CSVGARPNTEAFF.

This clone showed up just a few times. The chain recombines TRBV2 with TRBJ1-1; 8 bases fit TRBD1. The CDR3 is 16 amino acids. CDR1 is SNHLY and CDR2 is FYNNEI in the germline V gene. V lost 6 bases, J lost 1 base, and 10 bases stayed unmatched. In nucleotides, the CDR3 is TGTGCCAGCAGCCTTCTCAGGACAGGGAGGAACACTGAAGCTTTCTTT. It encodes CASSLLRTGRNTEAFF. The full variable domain, its missing parts supplied by reference TRBV2 and TRBJ1-1, is EPEVTQTPSHQVTQMGQEVILRCVPISNHLYFYWYRQILGQKVEFLVSFYNNEISEKSEIFDDQFSVERPDGSNFTLKIRSTKLEDSAMYFCASSLLRTGRNTEAFFGQGTRLTVV.

The V and J genes are TRBV5-1 and TRBJ1-5; 7 positions agree with TRBD1. Trimming took 5 bases from V and 0 from J; bases not matched to a gene: 5. The CDR3 length is 15 residues. Germline CDR1 and CDR2: SGHRS and YFSETQ. CDR3: CASSATGNSNQPQHF. For the CDR3, the DNA is TGCGCCAGCAGTGCGACAGGGAATAGCAATCAGCCCCAGCATTTT.

V usage is TRBV5-4 and J usage is TRBJ2-7; possible D gene TRBD2, 5 bases. Germline V gives CDR1 SGHNT, CDR2 YYREEE (reference sequence). The CDR3 spans 13 residues. V was shortened by 5 bases and J by 3 bases, with 12 bases between the two germline ends. CDR3 sequence reads: CASSTDYLYEQYF. CDR3 DNA: TGTGCCAGCAGTACTGACTATCTCTACGAGCAGTACTTC. The complete variable domain, with remaining parts taken from reference TRBV5-4 and TRBJ2-7, reads ETGVTQSPTHLIKTRGQQVTLRCSSQSGHNTVSWYQQALGQGPQFIFQYYREEENGRGNFPPRFSGLQFPNYSSELNVNALELDDSALYLCASSTDYLYEQYFGPGTRLTVT.

The chain employs TRBV6-5 and TRBJ2-4; D not resolved. The length of the CDR3 is 13 residues. Looked up from germline, CDR1 is MNHEY and CDR2 is SVGAGI. Trimming removed 4 bases at V and 4 bases at J, with 8 bases between. The CDR3 coding sequence is TGTGCCAGCAGTTCCGACTGGAAAAACATTCAGTACTTC. Protein product: CASSSDWKNIQYF.

The chain carries TRBV20-1 and TRBJ1-4, with 9 bases lining up with TRBD1. Trimming cost V 3 bases and J 8 bases; bases outside gene matches: 10. Germline V gives CDR1 DFQATT, CDR2 SNEGSKA (reference sequence). The CDR3 totals 15 residues. This chain's CDR3 is CSASSADRGREKLFF. The DNA for the CDR3 is TGCAGTGCTAGTTCTGCGGACAGGGGTAGGGAAAAACTGTTTTTT.

This chain uses TRBV5-1 with TRBJ1-4, with a weak D call TRBD1 (6 bases). Trimming removed 0 bases at V and 7 bases at J, with 16 bases between. CDR1 and CDR2 from the germline V gene are SGHRS and YFSETQ. The CDR3 sequence is 16 residues long. CDR3 sequence reads: CASSLGPQGRGEKLFF. In DNA form, the CDR3 reads TGCGCCAGCAGCTTGGGGCCACAGGGAAGGGGTGAAAAACTGTTTTTT.

This clone came up a few times. The V and J genes are TRBV6-2 or TRBV6-3 and TRBJ2-7, with D possibly being TRBD2 (6 bases). The germline V gene has CDR1 MNHEY and CDR2 SVGEGT. The CDR3 runs 15 residues. V lost 5 bases, J lost 0 bases, and 14 bases lay in between. CDR3 sequence: CASSPRGSLSYEQYF. DNA of the CDR3: TGTGCCAGCAGTCCGCGGGGCAGCCTCTCCTACGAGCAGTACTTC.

This chain uses TRBV25-1 with TRBJ1-2; D unresolved. The V and J ends lost 4 bases and 3 bases respectively, with 3 bases between them. The CDR3 extends over 11 amino acids. Germline assignment: CDR1 MGHDK and CDR2 SYGVNS. The CDR3 region is CASSADYGYTF. The CDR3 bases are TGTGCCAGCAGTGCCGACTATGGCTACACCTTC.

The V gene is TRBV7-2, the J gene TRBJ1-4; 8 nucleotides match TRBD1. There are 15 residues in the CDR3. CDR1 is SGHTA, CDR2 FQGNSA, per germline. V shed 1 base, J shed 6 bases, and the junction held 4 bases outside the gene matches. The DNA for the CDR3 is TGTGCCAGCAGCTTAGTGGCAGGGGGCTATGAAAAACTGTTTTTT. Its protein is CASSLVAGGYEKLFF.

The rearrangement joins TRBV9 to TRBJ1-5, with no clear D. V was trimmed by 4 bases and J by 6 bases, leaving 14 bases between them. The V gene's germline CDR1 is SGDLS and CDR2 YYNGEE. CDR3 size: 14 residues. The CDR3, as DNA: TGTGCCAGCAGCCTCGGTTCCGGAGCTCAGCCCCAGCATTTT. This gives the protein CASSLGSGAQPQHF.

DNA for the CDR3: TGCGCCAGCAGCTTGCCGACCCCGGGACAGGGAAAGGGGGAGCTGTTTTTT. Translated: CASSLPTPGQGKGELFF. V usage is TRBV5-1 and J usage is TRBJ2-2; the match to TRBD1 covers 9 bases. Per the germline V gene, CDR1 is SGHRS and CDR2 is YFSETQ. V gave up 1 base and J gave up 8 bases; unmatched junction bases: 12. This CDR3 region has 17 residues.

The V gene is TRBV7-2, the J gene TRBJ1-5, with D possibly being TRBD1 (6 bases). From germline, CDR1 is SGHTA and CDR2 FQGNSA. The CDR3 consists of 15 residues. V was pared by 5 bases and J by 5 bases, with 16 bases between. This chain's CDR3 is CASSPGAGMHQPQHF. CDR3 DNA: TGTGCCAGCAGCCCAGGGGCAGGGATGCATCAGCCCCAGCATTTT.

The genes are TRBV4-2 and TRBJ1-5; no definite D call. This CDR3 is 16 amino acids long. Germline-derived CDR1 and CDR2 are LGHNA and YNFKEQ. Trimming pared 2 bases from V and 0 bases from J, leaving 11 bases between. In nucleotides, the CDR3 is TGTGCCAGCAGCCAATTTCGACTCGATAGCAATCAGCCCCAGCATTTT. Its translation: CASSQFRLDSNQPQHF.

This chain connects TRBV10-1 to TRBJ2-7; D is possibly TRBD1 (6 bases). Trimming pared 6 bases from V and 1 base from J, leaving 13 bases between. This CDR3 region has 14 residues. Germline CDR1 WNHNN, CDR2 SYGVQD (reference sequence). The DNA of the CDR3 is TGCGCCAGCAGCCTCAGGGGACAATCCTACGAGCAGTACTTC. Translating gives CASSLRGQSYEQYF.

The chain links TRBV7-9 to TRBJ1-3; 9 nucleotides match TRBD1. This CDR3 has 17 residues. After removal of 4 bases from V and 5 bases from J, the junction contained 12 bases not matched to a gene. Germline-derived CDR1 and CDR2 are SEHNR and FQNEAQ (reference sequence). CDR3 nucleotides: TGTGCCAGCAGCTCGCTACCGGGACAGGGTGGCCGAAACACCATATATTTT. Protein: CASSSLPGQGGRNTIYF.

This chain links TRBV4-2 with TRBJ2-5; 8 bases fit TRBD2. Germline V gene data show CDR1 as LGHNA and CDR2 as YNFKEQ. This CDR3 contains 16 residues. V gave up 4 bases and J gave up 4 bases; unmatched junction bases: 11. CDR3: CASSPESSGSGETQYF. The DNA of the CDR3 is TGTGCCAGCAGCCCTGAGTCCAGCGGGAGTGGAGAGACCCAGTACTTC.

This clone turned up a few times. This chain links TRBV5-1 with TRBJ1-2, with D hard to call. Germline loops: CDR1 SGHRS, CDR2 YFSETQ. Trimming removed 0 bases from V and 4 bases from J, with 10 bases in between. The CDR3 contains 14 residues. The CDR3 region is CASSLERFIYGYTF. CDR3 sequence (DNA): TGCGCCAGCAGCTTGGAGAGGTTTATCTATGGCTACACCTTC.

In nucleotides, the CDR3 is TGTGCCACCAGCAGAGACAGGGCAGGTCAGCCCCAGCATTTT. This encodes CATSRDRAGQPQHF. The chain joins TRBV15 to TRBJ1-5; maybe TRBD1 (5 bases). The length of the CDR3 is 14 residues. V was shortened by 0 bases and J by 6 bases, with 9 bases between the two germline ends. Germline assignment: CDR1 LNHNV and CDR2 YYDKDF (reference sequence).